Listed here is a single T cell receptor (beta chain). Antigen: not known. This entry belongs to a study of memory CD8 T cells in hepatitis C reinfection. Study outcomes and limitations: Five donors were too few for definitive public clonotype conclusions.

The V end lost 2 bases, the J end lost 3 bases, and 7 bases lay between the germline ends. The CDR3 has 14 amino acids. CDR1 is SEHNR, CDR2 FQNEAQ, per germline (reference sequence). Assay used: immunoSEQ multiplex PCR; TCRdb lists only in-frame clones, some missing. Among thousands of clones listed, 87% were seen once. Time point given: late/post reinfection, 12 to 24 weeks after detection. The sorted cells went straight to TCR sequencing with no prior in vitro expansion. The TCR was taken from a man aged 45-65 years with hepatitis C virus infection. The material sequenced was naive CD8+ T cells sorted from blood. The chain joins TRBV7-9 to TRBJ2-2, with D perhaps TRBD2 (5 bases). This CDR3 reads CASSLRGYTGELFF. DNA for the CDR3: TGTGCCAGCAGCTTACGGGGTTACACCGGGGAGCTGTTTTTT.